This T cell receptor beta chain was sequenced for a study of T cell responses to AZD1222 COVID-19 vaccine (dated by TCRdb to about 2021). About the investigation overall: A total of around 240 trial participants underwent TCR sequencing, of whom some 200 had received two doses of AZD1222 and 26 had received two doses of the MenACWY control vaccine. Trial participants were enrolled by age into subgroups of 18-55, 56-69 and 70-plus years, and approximately 150, 30 and 60 TCR-sequenced participants, respectively, were included in these subgroups.

CDR1 and CDR2 are read off the germline V gene (reference sequence) as SGHNT and YYREEE. Including the terminal cysteine and phenylalanine, the CDR3 comprises 15 residues. Left in the record is the CDR3 DNA by itself, 45 bases read in frame from the first base. Unmatched junction bases come to 3, with V trimmed by 0 bases and J by 6 bases. The CDR3 regions of human TCRbeta chains were analyzed by immunosequencing. The study's processing was this. Repertoire TCRs were checked for matches against a reference library of SARS-CoV-2-specific TCRs that had been generated using the MIRA antigen-specificity platform. Breadth was defined as the fraction of unique TCRs that were SARS-CoV-2-associated. Depth was defined as the fraction of total T cells that were SARS-CoV-2-associated. Using the MIRA data, every spike-specific TCR was mapped to the spike region that the TCR reacted to and assigned to either a CD4 or a CD8 class. Log10-transformed breadth and depth values were compared by one-way ANOVA with Sidak's multiple comparisons tests. As stored in TCRdb, this immuneACCESS dataset retains in-frame rearrangements with V and J assigned. A fraction of the clones does not appear; measured against another copy, unresolved V genes explain less than half of the discrepancy, and the remainder lacks a known reason. V and J calls and clone size are given by that table; D and trimming were obtained from the DNA. Across this sample there are 100,000 to 150,000 clones, with roughly 92% seen only once. The top ten hold 0.85% to 1.3% of the sample.

With respect to this clone: There is no known antigen for this receptor. No base-level quality is on record; no much larger clone is a single base apart.

Results the study describes overall, beyond this receptor: The whole spike protein was spanned by vaccine-associated CD4 TCRs, and dominant responses were seen in regions 160-218 and 743-854. Conclusions about previously exposed vaccinees were limited because only five to seven AZD1222 recipients were SARS-CoV-2 seropositive at baseline. A significant rise in spike-specific TCR breadth and depth was observed after two AZD1222 doses relative to day 0 and relative to MenACWY recipients. In the small 56-69-year group, the increase in depth fell short of significance, most likely because of low power. Epitopes outside the regions mutated in the B.1.351 and B.1.1.7 variants were reportedly recognized by nearly half of the unique spike-specific TCRs. Participants were mostly white British and included more females than males, and it was suggested by the authors that clonal diversity may have been underestimated. No day 14 peak-response samples were available, so repertoires were characterized only after the peak T cell response.

This specimen's time point label, per the study, means: about 28 days (+/-7) after the second vaccine dose. Because spike-specific TCR depth and breadth did not differ between the two schedules, AZD1222 recipients who got a second dose at roughly 4 weeks were pooled with those who got a second dose at roughly 12 weeks. Vaccinee samples came from UK trials COV001 and COV002, including a single-blind randomized controlled phase 2/3 trial of AZD1222 (ChAdOx1 nCoV-19) in healthy adults. For TCRbeta chain sequencing, PBMC samples from trial participants were taken at day 0 and at day 28 after the second dose.

Recombination connected TRBV5-4 to TRBJ2-3, with TRBD2 identical over 11 junction bases. Specimen: peripheral blood, collected 28 days after the second AZD1222 dose. The source is an adult who received the AZD1222 COVID-19 vaccine. The CDR3 in this case is CASSLDPSGGDTQYF. The DNA sequence follows: TGTGCCAGCAGCTTGGATCCTAGCGGGGGGGATACGCAGTATTTT.